This T cell receptor (beta chain) was identified during a study of OX40 agonist ivuxolimab in advanced cancers. Study-wide results and caveats: Antigen targets of the expanded peripheral T cells went undetermined.

The CDR3 loop spans 16 amino acids. Germline trimming cut 6 bases from V and 7 bases from J; bases unmatched to any gene: 14. Per the germline V gene, CDR1 is MRHNA and CDR2 is SNTAGT. As concerns this clone: Its antigen remains unknown.

Measured with immunoSEQ multiplex PCR; TCRdb has only the in-frame clones, and not every one. The sample lists approximately 82,000 clones; around 84% were seen once. This material consisted of CD4+ or CD8+ T cells sorted from blood, taken in a trial of the OX40 agonist ivuxolimab. The chain employs TRBV6-4 and TRBJ1-2, with 10 bases identical to TRBD1. This TCR was sampled from an adult with an advanced solid tumor such as melanoma, head and neck, liver or kidney cancer. CDR3 protein: CASRPGTGVSGGGYTF. Written as DNA, the CDR3 is TGTGCCAGCAGGCCCGGGACAGGGGTATCAGGAGGTGGCTACACCTTC.